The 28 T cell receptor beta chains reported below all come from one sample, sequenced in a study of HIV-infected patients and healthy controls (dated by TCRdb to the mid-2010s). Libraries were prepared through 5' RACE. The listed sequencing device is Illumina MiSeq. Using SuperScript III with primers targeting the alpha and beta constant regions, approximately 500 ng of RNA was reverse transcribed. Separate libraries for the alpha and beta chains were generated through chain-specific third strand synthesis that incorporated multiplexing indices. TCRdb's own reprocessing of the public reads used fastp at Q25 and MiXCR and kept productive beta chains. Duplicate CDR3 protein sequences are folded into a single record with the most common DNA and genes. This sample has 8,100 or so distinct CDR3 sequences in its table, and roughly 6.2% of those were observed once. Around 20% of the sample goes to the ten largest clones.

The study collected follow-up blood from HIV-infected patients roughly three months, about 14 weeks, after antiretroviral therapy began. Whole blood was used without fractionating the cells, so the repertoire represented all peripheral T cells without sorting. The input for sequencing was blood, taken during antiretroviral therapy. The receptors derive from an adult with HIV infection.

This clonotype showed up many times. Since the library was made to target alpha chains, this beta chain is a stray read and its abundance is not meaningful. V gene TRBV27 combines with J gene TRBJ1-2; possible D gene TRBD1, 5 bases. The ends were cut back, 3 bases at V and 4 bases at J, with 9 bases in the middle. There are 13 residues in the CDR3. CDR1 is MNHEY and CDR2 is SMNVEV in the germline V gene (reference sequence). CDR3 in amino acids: CASSLQGRYGYTF. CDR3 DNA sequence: TGTGCCAGCAGTTTGCAGGGACGCTATGGCTACACCTTC.

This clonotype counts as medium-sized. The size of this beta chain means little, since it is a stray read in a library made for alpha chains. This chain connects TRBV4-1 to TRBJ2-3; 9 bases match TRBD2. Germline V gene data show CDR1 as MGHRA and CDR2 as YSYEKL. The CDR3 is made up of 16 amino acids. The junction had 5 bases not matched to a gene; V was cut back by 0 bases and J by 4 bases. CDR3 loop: CASSQDSGRSADTQYF. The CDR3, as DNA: TGCGCCAGCAGCCAAGACAGCGGGAGGAGTGCAGATACGCAGTATTTT.

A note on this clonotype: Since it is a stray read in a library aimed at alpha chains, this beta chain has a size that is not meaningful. CDR3 bases: TGTGCCACCGGGACACCCCATGCCTACGAGCAGTACTTC. Protein sequence: CATGTPHAYEQYF. The chain links TRBV7-9 to TRBJ2-7, with a possible D match to TRBD1 (6 bases). This CDR3 region has 13 residues. V gave up 10 bases and J gave up 2 bases, with 15 bases separating them. The germline V gene encodes CDR1 SEHNR and CDR2 FQNEAQ (reference sequence).

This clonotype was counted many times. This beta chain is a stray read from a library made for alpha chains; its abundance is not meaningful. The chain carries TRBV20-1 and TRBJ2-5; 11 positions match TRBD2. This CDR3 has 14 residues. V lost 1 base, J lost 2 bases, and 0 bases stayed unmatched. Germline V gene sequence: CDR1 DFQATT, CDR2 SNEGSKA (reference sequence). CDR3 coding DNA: TGCAGTGCTAGAGCTAGCGGGAGGCAAGAGACCCAGTACTTC. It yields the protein CSARASGRQETQYF.

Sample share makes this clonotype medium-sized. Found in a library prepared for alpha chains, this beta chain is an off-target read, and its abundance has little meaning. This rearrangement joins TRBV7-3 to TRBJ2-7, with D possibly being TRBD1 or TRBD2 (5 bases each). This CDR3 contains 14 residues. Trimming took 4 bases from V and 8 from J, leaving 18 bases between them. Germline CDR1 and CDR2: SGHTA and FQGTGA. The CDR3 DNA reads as TGTGCCAGCAGCTCAGGGACGGATCGAGGCAAGCAGTACTTC. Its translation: CASSSGTDRGKQYF.

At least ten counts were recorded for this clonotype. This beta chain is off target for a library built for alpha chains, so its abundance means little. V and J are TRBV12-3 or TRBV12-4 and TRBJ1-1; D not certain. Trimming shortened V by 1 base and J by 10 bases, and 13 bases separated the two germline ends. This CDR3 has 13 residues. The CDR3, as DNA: TGTGCCAGCAGTTTAGAAGGAACACGGGGAGCTTTCTTT. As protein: CASSLEGTRGAFF.

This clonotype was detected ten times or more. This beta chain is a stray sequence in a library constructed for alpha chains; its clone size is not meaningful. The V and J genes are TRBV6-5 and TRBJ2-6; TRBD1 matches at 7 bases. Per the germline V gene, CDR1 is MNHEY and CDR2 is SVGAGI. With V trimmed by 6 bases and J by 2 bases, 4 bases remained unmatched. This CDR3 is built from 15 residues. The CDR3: CASSYDRAGANVLTF. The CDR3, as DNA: TGTGCCAGCAGCTACGACAGGGCTGGGGCCAACGTCCTGACTTTC.

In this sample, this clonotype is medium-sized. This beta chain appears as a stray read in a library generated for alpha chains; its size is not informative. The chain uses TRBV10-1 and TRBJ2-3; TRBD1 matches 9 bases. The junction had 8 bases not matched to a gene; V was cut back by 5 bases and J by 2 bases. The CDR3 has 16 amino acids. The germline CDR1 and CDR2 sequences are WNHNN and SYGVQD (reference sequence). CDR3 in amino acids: CASSSSGTGTTDTQYF. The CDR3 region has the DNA TGCGCCAGCAGTAGCTCCGGGACAGGGACCACAGATACGCAGTATTTT.

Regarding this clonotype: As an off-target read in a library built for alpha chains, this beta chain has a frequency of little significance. Here the CDR3 DNA reads TGTGCCAGCAGCTCCGGGACAGGGGTCGTTCAAAATGAAAAACTGTTTTTT. The encoded protein is CASSSGTGVVQNEKLFF. The chain links TRBV7-9 to TRBJ1-4, with 10 bases aligning to TRBD1. The CDR3 has 17 residues. Germline V gene data show CDR1 as SEHNR and CDR2 as FQNEAQ (reference sequence). V was clipped by 4 bases and J by 5 bases; unmatched bases: 10.

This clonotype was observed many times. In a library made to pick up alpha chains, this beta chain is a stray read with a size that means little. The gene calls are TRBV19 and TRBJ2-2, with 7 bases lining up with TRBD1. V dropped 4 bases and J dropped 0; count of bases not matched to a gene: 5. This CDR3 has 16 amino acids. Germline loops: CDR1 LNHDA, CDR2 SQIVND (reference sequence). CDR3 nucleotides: TGTGCCAGTAGTAGGGCAGGGACAGCGAACACCGGGGAGCTGTTTTTT. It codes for CASSRAGTANTGELFF.

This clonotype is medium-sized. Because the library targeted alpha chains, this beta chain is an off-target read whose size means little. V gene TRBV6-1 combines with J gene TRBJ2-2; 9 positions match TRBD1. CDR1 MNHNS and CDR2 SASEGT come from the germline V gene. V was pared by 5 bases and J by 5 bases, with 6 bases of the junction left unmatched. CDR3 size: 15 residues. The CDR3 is CASSPGQGWTGELFF. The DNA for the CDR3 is TGTGCCAGCAGTCCGGGACAGGGATGGACCGGGGAGCTGTTTTTT.

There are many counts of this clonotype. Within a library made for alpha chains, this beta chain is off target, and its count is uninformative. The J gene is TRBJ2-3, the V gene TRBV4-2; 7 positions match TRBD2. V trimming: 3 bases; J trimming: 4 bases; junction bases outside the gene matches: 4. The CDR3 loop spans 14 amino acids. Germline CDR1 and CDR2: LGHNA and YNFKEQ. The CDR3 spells CASSQDTSADTQYF. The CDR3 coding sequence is TGTGCCAGCAGCCAGGATACTAGCGCAGATACGCAGTATTTT.

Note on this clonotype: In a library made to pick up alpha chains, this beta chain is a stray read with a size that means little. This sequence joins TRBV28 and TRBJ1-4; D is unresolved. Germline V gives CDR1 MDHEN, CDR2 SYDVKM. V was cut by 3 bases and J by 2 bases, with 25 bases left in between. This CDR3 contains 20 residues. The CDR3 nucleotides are TGTGCCAGCAGTTTTCTCGGGCAGGTTAATTTGGTCGTTACTAATGAAAAACTGTTTTTT. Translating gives CASSFLGQVNLVVTNEKLFF.

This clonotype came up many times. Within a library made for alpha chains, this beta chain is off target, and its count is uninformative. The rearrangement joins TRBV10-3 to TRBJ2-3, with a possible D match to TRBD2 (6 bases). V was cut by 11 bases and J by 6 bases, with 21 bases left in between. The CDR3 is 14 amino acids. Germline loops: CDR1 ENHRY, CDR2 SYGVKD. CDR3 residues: CAAQAGLLGDTQYF. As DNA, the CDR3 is TGTGCCGCACAAGCGGGCCTTCTTGGGGATACGCAGTATTTT.

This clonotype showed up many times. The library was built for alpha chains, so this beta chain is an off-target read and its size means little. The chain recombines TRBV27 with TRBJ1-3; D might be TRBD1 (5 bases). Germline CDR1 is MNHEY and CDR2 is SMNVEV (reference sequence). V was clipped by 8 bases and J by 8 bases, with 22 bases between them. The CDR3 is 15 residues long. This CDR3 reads CASGAGTKGSDTIYF. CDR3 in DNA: TGTGCCAGCGGGGCCGGGACCAAGGGGAGTGACACCATATATTTT.

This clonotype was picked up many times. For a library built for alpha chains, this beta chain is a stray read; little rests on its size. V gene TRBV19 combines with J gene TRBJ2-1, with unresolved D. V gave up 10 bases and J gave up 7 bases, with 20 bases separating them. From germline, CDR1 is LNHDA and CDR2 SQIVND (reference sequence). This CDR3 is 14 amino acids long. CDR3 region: CAIPKGRGQNEQFF. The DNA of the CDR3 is TGTGCCATTCCCAAGGGTCGCGGTCAGAATGAGCAGTTCTTC.

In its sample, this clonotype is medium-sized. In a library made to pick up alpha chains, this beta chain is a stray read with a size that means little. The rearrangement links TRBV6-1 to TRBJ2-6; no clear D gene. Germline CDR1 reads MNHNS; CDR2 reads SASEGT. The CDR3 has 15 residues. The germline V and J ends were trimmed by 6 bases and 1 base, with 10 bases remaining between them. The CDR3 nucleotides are TGTGCCAGCAGGGGGATTTCGTCTGGGGCCAACGTCCTGACTTTC. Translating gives CASRGISSGANVLTF.

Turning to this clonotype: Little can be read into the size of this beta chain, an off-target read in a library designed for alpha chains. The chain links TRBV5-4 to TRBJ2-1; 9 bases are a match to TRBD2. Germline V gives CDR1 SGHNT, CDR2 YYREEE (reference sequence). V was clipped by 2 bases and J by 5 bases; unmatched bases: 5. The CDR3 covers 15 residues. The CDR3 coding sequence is TGTGCCAGCAGCTTCGGGACTAGCAGCCACAATGAGCAGTTCTTC. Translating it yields CASSFGTSSHNEQFF.

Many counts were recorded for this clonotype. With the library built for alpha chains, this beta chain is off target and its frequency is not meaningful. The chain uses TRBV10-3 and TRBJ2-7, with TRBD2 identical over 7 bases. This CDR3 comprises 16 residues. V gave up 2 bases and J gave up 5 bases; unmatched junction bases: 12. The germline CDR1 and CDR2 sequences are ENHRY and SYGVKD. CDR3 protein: CAISERKGGINDEQYF. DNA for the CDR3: TGTGCCATCAGTGAGCGAAAGGGAGGGATAAACGACGAGCAGTACTTC.

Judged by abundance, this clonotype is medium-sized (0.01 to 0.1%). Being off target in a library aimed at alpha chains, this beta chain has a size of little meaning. The CDR3 bases are TGCGCCAGCAGTGAGAGGTCGGGTTCCAGCACAGATACGCAGTATTTT. Translated: CASSERSGSSTDTQYF. The V and J genes are TRBV10-2 and TRBJ2-3, with D uncertain. Trimming stripped 2 bases from V and 0 bases from J, with 12 bases between. This CDR3 spans 16 amino acids. Germline CDR1 and CDR2: WSHSY and SAAADI.

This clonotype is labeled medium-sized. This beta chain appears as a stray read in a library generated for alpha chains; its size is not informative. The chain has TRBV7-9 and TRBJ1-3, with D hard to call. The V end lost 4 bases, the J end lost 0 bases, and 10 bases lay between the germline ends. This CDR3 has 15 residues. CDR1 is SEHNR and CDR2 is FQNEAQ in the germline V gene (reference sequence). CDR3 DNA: TGTGCCAGCAGCTCTCCGGGGTCCTCTGGAAACACCATATATTTT. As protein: CASSSPGSSGNTIYF.

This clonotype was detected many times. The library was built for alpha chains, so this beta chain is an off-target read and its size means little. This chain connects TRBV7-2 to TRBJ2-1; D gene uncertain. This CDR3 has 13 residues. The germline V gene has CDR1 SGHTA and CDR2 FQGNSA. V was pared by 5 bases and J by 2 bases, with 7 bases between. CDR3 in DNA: TGTGCCAGCAGCCCTTACCCCTACAATGAGCAGTTCTTC. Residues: CASSPYPYNEQFF.

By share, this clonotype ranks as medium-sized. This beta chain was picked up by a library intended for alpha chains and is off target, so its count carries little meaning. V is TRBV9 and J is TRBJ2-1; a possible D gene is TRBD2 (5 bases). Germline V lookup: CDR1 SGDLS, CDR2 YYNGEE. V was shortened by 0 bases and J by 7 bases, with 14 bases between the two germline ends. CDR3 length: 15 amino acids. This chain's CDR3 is CASSVAAASYNEQFF. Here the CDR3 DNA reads TGTGCCAGCAGCGTAGCGGCGGCTAGCTATAATGAGCAGTTCTTC.

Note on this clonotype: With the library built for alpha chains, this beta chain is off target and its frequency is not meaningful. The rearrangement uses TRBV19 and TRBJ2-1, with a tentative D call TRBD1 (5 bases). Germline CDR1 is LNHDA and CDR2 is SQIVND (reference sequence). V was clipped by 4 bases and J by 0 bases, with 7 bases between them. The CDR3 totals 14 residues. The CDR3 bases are TGTGCCAGTAGTACCGACAGCTCCTACAATGAGCAGTTCTTC. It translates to CASSTDSSYNEQFF.

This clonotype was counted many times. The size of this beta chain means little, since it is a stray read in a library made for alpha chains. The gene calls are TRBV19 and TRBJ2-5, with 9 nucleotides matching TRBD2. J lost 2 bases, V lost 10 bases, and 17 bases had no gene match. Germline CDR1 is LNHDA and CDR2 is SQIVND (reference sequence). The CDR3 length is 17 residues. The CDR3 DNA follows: TGTGCCATGTCCGGAGCGGGAGGACGAGTAGTACAAGAGACCCAGTACTTC. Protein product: CAMSGAGGRVVQETQYF.

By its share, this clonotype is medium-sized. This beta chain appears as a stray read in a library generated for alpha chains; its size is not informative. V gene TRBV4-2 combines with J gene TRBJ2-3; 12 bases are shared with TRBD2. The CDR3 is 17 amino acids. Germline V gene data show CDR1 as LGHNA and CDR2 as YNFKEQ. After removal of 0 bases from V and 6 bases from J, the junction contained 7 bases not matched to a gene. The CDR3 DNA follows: TGTGCCAGCAGCCAAGATGTCTTACTAGCGGGGGGCGATACGCAGTATTTT. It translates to CASSQDVLLAGGDTQYF.

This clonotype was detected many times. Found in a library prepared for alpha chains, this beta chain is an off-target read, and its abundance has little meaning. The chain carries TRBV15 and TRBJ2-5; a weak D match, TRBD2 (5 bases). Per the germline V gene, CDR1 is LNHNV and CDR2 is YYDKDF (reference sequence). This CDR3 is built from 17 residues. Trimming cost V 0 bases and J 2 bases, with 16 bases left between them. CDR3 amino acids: CATSRDRGIPQQETQYF. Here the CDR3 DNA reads TGTGCCACCAGCAGAGATAGAGGGATTCCCCAACAAGAGACCCAGTACTTC. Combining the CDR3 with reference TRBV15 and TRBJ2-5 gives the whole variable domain DAMVIQNPRYQVTQFGKPVTLSCSQTLNHNVMYWYQQKSSQAPKLLFHYYDKDFNNEADTPDNFQSRRPNTSFCFLDIRSPGLGDTAMYLCATSRDRGIPQQETQYFGPGTRLLVL.

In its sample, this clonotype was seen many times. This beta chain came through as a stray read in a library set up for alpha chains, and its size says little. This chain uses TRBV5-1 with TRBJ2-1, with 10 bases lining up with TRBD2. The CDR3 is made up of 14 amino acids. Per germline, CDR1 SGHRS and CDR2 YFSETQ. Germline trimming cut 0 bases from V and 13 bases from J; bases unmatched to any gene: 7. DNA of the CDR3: TGCGCCAGCAGCTTGGGGCTAGCGGGGGATTCCCAGTTCTTC. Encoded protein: CASSLGLAGDSQFF. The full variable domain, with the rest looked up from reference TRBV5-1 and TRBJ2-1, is KAGVTQTPRYLIKTRGQQVTLSCSPISGHRSVSWYQQTPGQGLQFLFEYFSETQRNKGNFPGRFSGRQFSNSRSEMNVSTLELGDSALYLCASSLGLAGDSQFFGPGTRLTVL.